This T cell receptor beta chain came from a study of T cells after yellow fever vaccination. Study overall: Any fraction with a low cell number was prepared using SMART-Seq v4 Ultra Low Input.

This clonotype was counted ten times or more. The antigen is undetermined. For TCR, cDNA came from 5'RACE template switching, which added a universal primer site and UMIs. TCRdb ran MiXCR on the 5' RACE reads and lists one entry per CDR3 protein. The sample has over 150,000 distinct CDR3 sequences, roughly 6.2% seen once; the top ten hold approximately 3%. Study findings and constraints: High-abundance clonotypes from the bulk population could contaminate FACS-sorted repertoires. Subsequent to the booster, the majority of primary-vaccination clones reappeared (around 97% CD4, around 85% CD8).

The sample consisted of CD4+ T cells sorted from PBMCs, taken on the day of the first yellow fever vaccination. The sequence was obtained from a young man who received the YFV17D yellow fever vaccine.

Here the CDR3 reads CASSSYSGDTQYF. The CDR3 DNA sequence: TGTGCCAGCAGCTCCTATAGTGGAGATACGCAGTATTTT. The chain is built from TRBV7-3 and TRBJ2-3; D is unresolved. The V gene lost 4 bases and the J gene lost 5 bases, with 10 bases spanning the gap. The CDR3 length is 13 residues. The V gene's germline CDR1 is SGHTA and CDR2 FQGTGA.